Below are 15 T cell receptor beta chains sequenced from a single sample in a study of cytotoxic CD8 clonotypes in ibrutinib-treated CLL. Clones were read by immunoSEQ multiplex PCR, and TCRdb kept only the in-frame ones, dropping some. The top ten clones hold 5.5% to 8% of a sample with around 300,000 clones, just under 80% of them seen once. Sample: PBMCs, taken before ibrutinib treatment. These receptors were collected from a human donor with chronic lymphocytic leukemia.

The CDR3 reads CATARGPTYEQYF. The CDR3 DNA follows: TGTGCCACCGCACGGGGACCGACCTACGAGCAGTACTTC. V usage is TRBV15 and J usage is TRBJ2-7, with D possibly being TRBD1 or TRBD2 (5 bases each). This CDR3 region has 13 residues. CDR1 LNHNV and CDR2 YYDKDF come from the germline V gene (reference sequence). With 8 bases removed from V and 2 bases from J, the gap between germline ends came to 13 bases.

V and J are TRBV7-9 and TRBJ1-2; 7 bases line up with TRBD1. This CDR3 region has 15 residues. Germline V gene data show CDR1 as SEHNR and CDR2 as FQNEAQ (reference sequence). J was trimmed by 7 bases and V by 2 bases; bases with no gene match: 10. The CDR3 region is CASSLRTGEDLGYTF. In nucleotides, the CDR3 is TGTGCCAGCAGCTTAAGAACAGGGGAGGATCTTGGCTACACCTTC. The full variable domain, rest sourced from reference TRBV7-9 and TRBJ1-2, is DTGVSQNPRHKITKRGQNVTFRCDPISEHNRLYWYRQTLGQGPEFLTYFQNEAQLEKSRLLSDRFSAERPKGSFSTLEIQRTEQGDSAMYLCASSLRTGEDLGYTFGSGTRLTVV.

The chain uses TRBV15 and TRBJ2-3; D call uncertain. The V end lost 4 bases, the J end lost 6 bases, and 17 bases lay between the germline ends. From germline, CDR1 is LNHNV and CDR2 YYDKDF (reference sequence). This CDR3 is 15 amino acids long. The CDR3 spells CATSKTPTHLDTQYF. The CDR3 coding sequence is TGTGCCACCAGCAAAACCCCAACGCATCTGGATACGCAGTATTTT.

The rearrangement uses TRBV6-5 and TRBJ2-1; D is unclear. The CDR3 has 14 amino acids. The germline CDR1 and CDR2 sequences are MNHEY and SVGAGI. V was clipped by 2 bases and J by 8 bases, with 13 bases between them. CDR3 protein: CASSYRLGVYEQFF. In DNA form, the CDR3 reads TGTGCCAGCAGTTACCGACTCGGCGTCTATGAGCAGTTCTTC.

The J gene is TRBJ2-7, the V gene TRBV9; the match to TRBD2 covers 12 bases. The germline gives CDR1 SGDLS, CDR2 YYNGEE. CDR3 length equals 15 residues. V lost 0 bases, J lost 5 bases, and 3 bases stayed unmatched. The CDR3 region is CASSVGLAGVHEQYF. CDR3 sequence (DNA): TGTGCCAGCAGCGTAGGACTAGCGGGAGTACACGAGCAGTACTTC.

The chain links TRBV19 to TRBJ2-7; 7 bases map to TRBD1. The junction had 2 bases not matched to a gene; V was cut back by 3 bases and J by 6 bases. This CDR3 has 12 residues. CDR1 and CDR2 from the germline V gene are LNHDA and SQIVND (reference sequence). The CDR3 is CASSIPGGEQYF. In DNA form, the CDR3 reads TGTGCCAGTAGTATCCCAGGGGGCGAGCAGTACTTC.

The J gene is TRBJ2-7, the V gene TRBV18; D unclear. The CDR3 has 11 amino acids. Germline V CDR1 and CDR2: KGHSH, LQKENI. V shed 1 base and J shed 5 bases, with 3 bases lying between them. As DNA, the CDR3 is TGTGCCAGCTCACCACGGGACGAGCAGTACTTC. This gives the protein CASSPRDEQYF. The variable domain in full, with the rest retrieved from reference TRBV18 and TRBJ2-7, is NAGVMQNPRHLVRRRGQEARLRCSPMKGHSHVYWYRQLPEEGLKFMVYLQKENIIDESGMPKERFSAEFPKEGPSILRIQQVVRGDSAAYFCASSPRDEQYFGPGTRLTVT.

The chain carries TRBV30 and TRBJ1-2; D perhaps matches TRBD1 (5 bases). CDR3 size: 13 residues. With 5 bases removed from V and 4 bases from J, the gap between germline ends came to 14 bases. Germline V gene sequence: CDR1 GTSNPN, CDR2 SVGIG (reference sequence). CDR3 loop: CAWETGGFYGYTF. Here the CDR3 DNA reads TGTGCCTGGGAAACCGGGGGATTCTATGGCTACACCTTC.

The chain joins TRBV29-1 to TRBJ1-4, with TRBD1 matching over 7 bases. With V trimmed by 7 bases and J by 4 bases, 9 bases remained unmatched. The CDR3 extends over 14 amino acids. Germline values: CDR1 SQVTM, CDR2 ANQGSEA. The CDR3 DNA follows: TGCAGCGAAGGGCAGGGGGTTGATAATGAAAAACTGTTTTTT. This translates into CSEGQGVDNEKLFF.

The chain uses TRBV2 and TRBJ2-1; the match to TRBD2 covers 7 bases. Per the germline V gene, CDR1 is SNHLY and CDR2 is FYNNEI. The J segment lost 5 bases and the V segment lost 8 bases, leaving 6 bases of the junction unmatched. The CDR3 has 13 residues. CDR3 loop: CASPGGMNNEQFF. The CDR3 coding sequence is TGTGCCAGCCCCGGGGGGATGAACAATGAGCAGTTCTTC.

The rearrangement links TRBV27 to TRBJ1-4; D is undetermined. CDR3 size: 13 residues. V gave up 6 bases and J gave up 8 bases, with 13 bases separating them. Germline assignment: CDR1 MNHEY and CDR2 SMNVEV (reference sequence). The CDR3 sequence: CASSRNGGEKLFF. The CDR3 bases are TGTGCCAGCAGCAGAAACGGAGGGGAAAAACTGTTTTTT.

This clone was found many times. The chain is built from TRBV6-5 and TRBJ2-7; D remains unclear. The germline CDR1 and CDR2 sequences are MNHEY and SVGAGI. Trimming pared 0 bases from V and 6 bases from J, leaving 15 bases between. CDR3 length: 15 amino acids. The CDR3 nucleotides read TGTGCCAGCAGTTACTCGAGGATGGGTTCGTTCGAGCAGTACTTC. Amino acid sequence: CASSYSRMGSFEQYF.

The sample holds one count of this clone. The chain is built from TRBV5-1 and TRBJ1-3; no firm D call. Trimming shortened V by 1 base and J by 2 bases, and 13 bases separated the two germline ends. This CDR3 contains 16 residues. CDR1 and CDR2 (germline): SGHRS, YFSETQ. The CDR3 protein is CASSLIPGVTGNTIYF. The CDR3 nucleotides read TGCGCCAGCAGCTTGATCCCGGGTGTTACTGGAAACACCATATATTTT.

The chain links TRBV12-5 to TRBJ2-5; 9 positions match TRBD1. The V segment lost 1 base and the J segment 0 bases; nucleotides outside the gene matches: 12. The CDR3 runs 19 residues. Germline V gene sequence: CDR1 LGHNT, CDR2 FRNRAP. The CDR3 loop reads CASGLAPKGQGSYQETQYF. The CDR3 nucleotides read TGTGCTAGTGGTTTGGCACCAAAGGGACAGGGATCGTACCAAGAGACCCAGTACTTC.

The chain uses TRBV5-1 and TRBJ2-2; unclear D gene. The germline CDR1 and CDR2 sequences are SGHRS and YFSETQ. This CDR3 has 13 residues. The V and J ends lost 0 bases and 5 bases respectively, with 5 bases between them. CDR3 amino acids: CASSLVETGELFF. In nucleotides, the CDR3 is TGCGCCAGCAGCTTGGTTGAAACCGGGGAGCTGTTTTTT.